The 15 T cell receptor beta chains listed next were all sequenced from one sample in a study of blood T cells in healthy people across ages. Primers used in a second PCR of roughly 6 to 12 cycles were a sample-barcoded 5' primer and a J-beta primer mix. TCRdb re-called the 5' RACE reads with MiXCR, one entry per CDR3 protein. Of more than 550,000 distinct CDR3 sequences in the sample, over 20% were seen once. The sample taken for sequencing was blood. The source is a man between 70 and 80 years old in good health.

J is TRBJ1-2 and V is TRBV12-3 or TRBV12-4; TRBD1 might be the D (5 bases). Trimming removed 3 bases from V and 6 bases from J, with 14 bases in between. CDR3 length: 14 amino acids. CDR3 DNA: TGTGCCAGCAGTTTCAGGGAGGCATGGAATGGCTACACCTTC. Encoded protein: CASSFREAWNGYTF.

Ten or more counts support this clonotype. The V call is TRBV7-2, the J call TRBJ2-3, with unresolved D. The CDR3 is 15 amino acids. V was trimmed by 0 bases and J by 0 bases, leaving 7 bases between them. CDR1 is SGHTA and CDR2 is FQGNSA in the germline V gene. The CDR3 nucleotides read TGTGCCAGCAGCTTAGCGGGCCTTAGCACAGATACGCAGTATTTT. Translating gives CASSLAGLSTDTQYF. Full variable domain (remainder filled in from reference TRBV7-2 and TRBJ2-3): GAGVSQSPSNKVTEKGKDVELRCDPISGHTALYWYRQSLGQGLEFLIYFQGNSAPDKSGLPSDRFSAERTGGSVSTLTIQRTQQEDSAVYLCASSLAGLSTDTQYFGPGTRLTVL.

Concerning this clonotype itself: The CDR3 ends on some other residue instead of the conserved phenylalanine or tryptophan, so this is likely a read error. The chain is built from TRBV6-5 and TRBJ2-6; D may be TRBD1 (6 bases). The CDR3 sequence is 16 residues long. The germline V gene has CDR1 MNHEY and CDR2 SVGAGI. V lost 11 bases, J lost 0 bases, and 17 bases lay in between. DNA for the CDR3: TGTGCCGCCTCGCACAGGGAGAGCTCTGGGGCCAACGTCCTGACTTCC. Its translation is CAASHRESSGANVLTS.

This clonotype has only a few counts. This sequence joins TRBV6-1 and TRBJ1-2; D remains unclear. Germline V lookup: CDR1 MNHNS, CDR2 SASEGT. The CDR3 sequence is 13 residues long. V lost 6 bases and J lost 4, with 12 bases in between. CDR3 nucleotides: TGTGCCAGCAGCGAGGGATCTCGCTATGGCTACACCTTC. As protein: CASSEGSRYGYTF.

CDR3 sequence (DNA): TGCGCCAGCAGCTTGAGGGCCTCCATGAACACTGAAGCTTTCTTT. Translation gives CASSLRASMNTEAFF. The V call is TRBV5-1, the J call TRBJ1-1; D remains ambiguous. Germline loops: CDR1 SGHRS, CDR2 YFSETQ. The V and J ends lost 1 base and 0 bases respectively, with 10 bases between them. This CDR3 region has 15 residues. Supplemented by reference TRBV5-1 and TRBJ1-1, the full variable domain reads KAGVTQTPRYLIKTRGQQVTLSCSPISGHRSVSWYQQTPGQGLQFLFEYFSETQRNKGNFPGRFSGRQFSNSRSEMNVSTLELGDSALYLCASSLRASMNTEAFFGQGTRLTVV.

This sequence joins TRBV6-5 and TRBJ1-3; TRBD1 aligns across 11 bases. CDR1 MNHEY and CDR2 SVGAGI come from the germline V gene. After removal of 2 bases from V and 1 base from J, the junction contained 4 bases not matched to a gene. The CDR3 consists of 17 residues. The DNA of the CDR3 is TGTGCCAGCAGTTACCCCGGACAGGGGGCTTCTGGAAACACCATATATTTT. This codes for CASSYPGQGASGNTIYF.

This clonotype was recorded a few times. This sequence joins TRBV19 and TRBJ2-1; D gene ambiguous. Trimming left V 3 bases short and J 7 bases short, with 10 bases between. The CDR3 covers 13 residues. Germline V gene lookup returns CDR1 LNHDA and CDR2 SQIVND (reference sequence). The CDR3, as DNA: TGTGCCAGTAGTATCGGAACCGATAATGAGCAGTTCTTC. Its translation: CASSIGTDNEQFF.

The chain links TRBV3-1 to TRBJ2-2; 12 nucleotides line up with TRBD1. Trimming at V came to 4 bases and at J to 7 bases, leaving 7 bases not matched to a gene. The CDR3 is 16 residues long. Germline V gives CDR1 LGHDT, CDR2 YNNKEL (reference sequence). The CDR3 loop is CASSRVGTGGIGELFF. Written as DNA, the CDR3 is TGTGCCAGCAGCCGTGTCGGGACAGGGGGCATCGGGGAGCTGTTTTTT.

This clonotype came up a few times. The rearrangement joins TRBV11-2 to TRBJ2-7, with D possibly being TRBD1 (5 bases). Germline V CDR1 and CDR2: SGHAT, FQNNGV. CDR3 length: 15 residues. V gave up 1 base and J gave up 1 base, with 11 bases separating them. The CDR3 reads CASSLVGARSYEQYF. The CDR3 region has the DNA TGTGCCAGCAGCTTAGTTGGGGCCAGGTCCTACGAGCAGTACTTC.

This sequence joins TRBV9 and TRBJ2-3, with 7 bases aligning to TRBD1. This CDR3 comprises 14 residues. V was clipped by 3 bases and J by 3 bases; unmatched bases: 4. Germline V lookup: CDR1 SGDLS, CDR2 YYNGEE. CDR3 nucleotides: TGTGCCAGCAGCGGAGGACAGGCTACAGATACGCAGTATTTT. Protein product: CASSGGQATDTQYF.

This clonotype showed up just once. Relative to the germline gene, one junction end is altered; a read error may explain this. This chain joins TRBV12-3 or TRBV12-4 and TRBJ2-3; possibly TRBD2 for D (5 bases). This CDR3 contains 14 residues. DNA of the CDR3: TGTGCCAGCAAAGTCGGACTGAGCACAGATGCGCAGTATTTT. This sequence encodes CASKVGLSTDAQYF.

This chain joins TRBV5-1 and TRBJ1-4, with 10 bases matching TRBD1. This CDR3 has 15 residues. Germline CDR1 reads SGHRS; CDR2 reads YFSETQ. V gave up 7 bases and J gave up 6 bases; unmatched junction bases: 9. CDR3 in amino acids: CASQRQGAPDEKLFF. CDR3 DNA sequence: TGCGCCAGCCAGAGACAGGGGGCACCTGATGAAAAACTGTTTTTT. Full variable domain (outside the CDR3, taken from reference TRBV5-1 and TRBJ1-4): KAGVTQTPRYLIKTRGQQVTLSCSPISGHRSVSWYQQTPGQGLQFLFEYFSETQRNKGNFPGRFSGRQFSNSRSEMNVSTLELGDSALYLCASQRQGAPDEKLFFGSGTQLSVL.

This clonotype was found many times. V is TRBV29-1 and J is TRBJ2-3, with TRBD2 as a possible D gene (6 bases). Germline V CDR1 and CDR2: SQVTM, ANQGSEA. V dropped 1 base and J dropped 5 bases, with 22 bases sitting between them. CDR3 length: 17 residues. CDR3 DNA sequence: TGCAGCGTTGAAGCCCAAACGGGACTCCCGAGGGGAGATACGCAGTATTTT. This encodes CSVEAQTGLPRGDTQYF.

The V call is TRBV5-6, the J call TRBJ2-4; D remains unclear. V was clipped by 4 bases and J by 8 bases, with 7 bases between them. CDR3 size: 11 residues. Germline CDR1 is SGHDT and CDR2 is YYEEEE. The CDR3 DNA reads TGTGCCAGCAGCAAAGACTACATTCAGTACTTC. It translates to CASSKDYIQYF.

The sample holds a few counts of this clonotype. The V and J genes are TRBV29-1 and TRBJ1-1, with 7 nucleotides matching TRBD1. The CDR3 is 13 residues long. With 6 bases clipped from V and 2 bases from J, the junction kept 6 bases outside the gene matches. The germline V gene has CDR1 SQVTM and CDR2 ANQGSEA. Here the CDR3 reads CSVVDRVNTEAFF. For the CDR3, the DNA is TGCAGCGTCGTCGACAGGGTAAACACTGAAGCTTTCTTT.